This T cell receptor beta chain comes out of a study of graft-versus-host responses after intestinal transplantation. About the research overall: Uniformly, recipients were administered anti-thymocyte globulin induction with subsequent tacrolimus and steroids for approximately three years.

General observations from the study: Early post-transplant HvG declines tracked with peak circulating GvH clone levels. GvH clones surfaced in recipient marrow, some emerging earlier in ileum or blood.

Investigators plated approximately 200,000 CFSE-labeled responder cells together with approximately 200,000 irradiated stimulator cells labeled with violet dye. The responders that had proliferated, CFSE-low CD3+CD4+ and CD3+CD8+ cells, were sorted after the reaction. The data were produced by immunoSEQ multiplex PCR, yet TCRdb's version contains in-frame clones alone and is incomplete. The data show about 12,000 clones, roughly a third seen once. This clonotype originated in a human patient who received an intestinal transplant. Here the sequenced sample was alloreactive CD8+ T cells from a mixed lymphocyte reaction culture, taken before intestinal transplant. Subset in this sample: CFSE-low proliferating T cells sorted from roughly six-day pre-transplant mixed lymphocyte reaction (GvH or HvG direction).

The CDR3 DNA follows: TGCGCCAGCAGCTTGAGAACAGGGGGCGTCTACGAGCAGTACTTC. It specifies CASSLRTGGVYEQYF. The chain is built from TRBV5-1 and TRBJ2-7; 9 nucleotides agree with TRBD1. The germline V gene has CDR1 SGHRS and CDR2 YFSETQ. The CDR3 covers 15 residues. Trimming removed 1 base from V and 3 bases from J; junction bases left unmatched: 5. Combining the CDR3 with reference TRBV5-1 and TRBJ2-7 gives the whole variable domain KAGVTQTPRYLIKTRGQQVTLSCSPISGHRSVSWYQQTPGQGLQFLFEYFSETQRNKGNFPGRFSGRQFSNSRSEMNVSTLELGDSALYLCASSLRTGGVYEQYFGPGTRLTVT.